This TCR beta chain was profiled in a study of blood T cell repertoires in COVID-19 (dated by TCRdb to 2018 to 2021). Regarding the research as a whole: Samples from collaborators originated in the United States, Italy and Spain and spanned both the acute and convalescent phases of COVID-19. The prospective study material was composed of cDNA or gDNA derived from T cells, B-cell-depleted T cells, or PBMCs. The dataset comprised deeply sampled blood TCRbeta repertoires from subjects exposed to, actively infected with, or recovered from COVID-19. A freely available public database, intended as a resource for researchers studying the immune response to SARS-CoV-2, is where the repertoires were released. Samples were obtained from the ongoing ImmuneRACE study (first 160 participants) and from roughly 1,300 subjects provided by 6 global collaborators. A de-identified subject ID, COVID-19 status, age in years and sex were almost always included in the sample metadata. Where HLA class I and class II types were available, the types were taken from metadata supplied by the sample provider, not from assay-based typing. Study-wide findings and limitations: Clinical and demographic metadata were provided uncurated, with the amount varying by source and participant.

TCRbeta CDR3 regions were amplified from genomic DNA by means of the immunoSEQ Assay, a bias-controlled multiplex PCR. The study's processing was this. The number of nucleated cells in each sample was estimated from the amplification of reference gene primers within the assay. Sequence reads were collapsed and filtered to measure the absolute abundance of every unique TCRbeta CDR3 rearrangement. For each sample, productive Simpson clonality was calculated as the square root of Simpson's diversity index across productive rearrangements. The source is immuneACCESS, and TCRdb retained only in-frame sequences with V and J called. Part of the clones is not carried over; for the studies checked, unresolved V genes explain less than half of this, and the remainder is unexplained. The DNA gave D and trimming, while V, J and clone size come from that table. Within this sample are about 150,000 clones, with around 78% of them counted one time only. The ten largest clones represent around 1.5% of the sample.

Each collaborating institution followed its own protocols to collect whole blood in K2EDTA tubes. Collaborator samples were shipped for TCRbeta analysis as frozen whole blood, isolated PBMCs, or DNA extracted from either sample type. Turning to this clone: Which antigen it targets is not known. No base quality values were provided; no much bigger clone lies one nucleotide off.

V lost 1 base and J lost 5 bases, and the count of bases not matched to a germline gene is 3. The CDR3 runs 14 residues from the cysteine to the phenylalanine. The kept DNA is CDR3 alone, 42 bases in frame from the first base. Looking up the germline V gene (reference sequence) yields CDR1 LGHDT and CDR2 YNNKEL. Recombination linked TRBV3-1 (or the pseudogene TRBV3-2) to TRBJ1-2, with TRBD1 matching 8 junction bases. Sequences were obtained from peripheral blood. This receptor was taken from a man older than 75 with acute or convalescent COVID-19. The CDR3 corresponds to CASSQVTGGYGYTF. The bases read TGTGCCAGCAGCCAAGTCACAGGGGGGTATGGCTACACCTTC.